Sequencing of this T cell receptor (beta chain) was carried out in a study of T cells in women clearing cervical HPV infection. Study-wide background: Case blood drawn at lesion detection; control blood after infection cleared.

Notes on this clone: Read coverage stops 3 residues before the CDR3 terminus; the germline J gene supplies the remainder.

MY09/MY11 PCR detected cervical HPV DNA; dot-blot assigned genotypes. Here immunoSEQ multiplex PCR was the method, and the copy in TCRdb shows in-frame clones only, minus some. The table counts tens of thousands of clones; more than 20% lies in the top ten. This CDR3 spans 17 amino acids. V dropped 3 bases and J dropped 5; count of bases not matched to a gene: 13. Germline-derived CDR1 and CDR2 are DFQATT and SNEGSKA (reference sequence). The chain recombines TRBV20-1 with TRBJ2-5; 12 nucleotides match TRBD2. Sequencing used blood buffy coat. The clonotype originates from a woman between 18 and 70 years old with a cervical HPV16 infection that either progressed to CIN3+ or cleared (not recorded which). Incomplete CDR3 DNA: TGCAGTGCTAGGGGTCTAGCGGGAGGGCCCTCGAAGGAGACC. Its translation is CSARGLAGGPSKET. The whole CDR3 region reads CSARGLAGGPSKETQYF.